This entry lists 12 T cell receptor beta chains sequenced from one sample in a study of blood T cell repertoires in COVID-19. Only in-frame clones appear in the TCRdb table, and some are missing; sequencing was by immunoSEQ multiplex PCR. The sample carries around 190,000 clones, 86% recorded once. Sample: PBMCs or T cells enriched from blood (not recorded which). These receptors were obtained from a woman aged 35 to 49 in a cohort exposed to, infected with or recovered from COVID-19 (not recorded which).

The rearrangement uses TRBV6-5 and TRBJ1-1; D may be TRBD1 (5 bases). Looked up from germline, CDR1 is MNHEY and CDR2 is SVGAGI. CDR3 size: 13 residues. V lost 6 bases and J 3 bases, leaving 11 bases between the germline ends. CDR3 coding DNA: TGTGCCAGCAGCGCCCGGGGGGACACTGAAGCTTTCTTT. This gives the protein CASSARGDTEAFF.

V and J are TRBV11-2 and TRBJ2-1, with D perhaps TRBD2 (6 bases). This CDR3 region has 13 residues. CDR1 SGHAT and CDR2 FQNNGV come from the germline V gene. The V end was cut by 4 bases, the J end by 5 bases, with 9 bases between. The CDR3 bases are TGTGCCAGCAGCTGGGGACTGAACAATGAGCAGTTCTTC. Encoded protein: CASSWGLNNEQFF.

The chain carries TRBV24-1 and TRBJ2-5; D possibly corresponds to TRBD1 (6 bases). The CDR3 is 12 residues long. Germline V gives CDR1 KGHDR, CDR2 SFDVKD. Trimming removed 9 bases from V and 5 bases from J, with 12 bases in between. The CDR3 reads CATGGTGETQYF. CDR3 sequence (DNA): TGTGCCACCGGAGGAACAGGGGAGACCCAGTACTTC.

The gene calls are TRBV14 and TRBJ1-2; TRBD1 matches 7 bases. V lost 0 bases, J lost 4 bases, and 5 bases stayed unmatched. The CDR3 loop spans 15 amino acids. Germline-derived CDR1 and CDR2 are SGHDN and FVKESK. The DNA for the CDR3 is TGTGCCAGCAGCCAAGATCCCAGGGGGTTCTATGGCTACACCTTC. Its protein is CASSQDPRGFYGYTF.

This chain joins TRBV19 and TRBJ1-1, with no clear D. Germline CDR1 is LNHDA and CDR2 is SQIVND (reference sequence). This CDR3 contains 11 residues. Trimming took off 8 bases at V and 4 bases at J, with 8 bases between the two ends. CDR3 bases: TGTGCCAGTTCGAGTTCCACTGAAGCTTTCTTT. Residues: CASSSSTEAFF.

This clone came up once. The V gene is TRBV19, the J gene TRBJ1-1; D remains unclear. The CDR3 contains 13 residues. Germline V gene sequence: CDR1 LNHDA, CDR2 SQIVND (reference sequence). With 5 bases removed from V and 4 bases from J, the gap between germline ends came to 11 bases. The CDR3 nucleotides read TGTGCCAGTAGTCCGCAGGTTAGCACTGAAGCTTTCTTT. Residues: CASSPQVSTEAFF.

The chain uses TRBV19 and TRBJ2-7, with TRBD1 as a possible D gene (5 bases). The CDR3 runs to 14 residues. Germline V lookup: CDR1 LNHDA, CDR2 SQIVND (reference sequence). The V end lost 5 bases, the J end lost 2 bases, and 13 bases lay between the germline ends. CDR3 in DNA: TGTGCCAGTAGTGATTTGACAGCGCCCTACGAGCAGTACTTC. It encodes CASSDLTAPYEQYF.

The V call is TRBV6-1, the J call TRBJ1-1, with 11 bases identical to TRBD1. The CDR3 length is 15 residues. J lost 10 bases, V lost 0 bases, and 7 bases had no gene match. CDR1 MNHNS and CDR2 SASEGT come from the germline V gene. The CDR3 loop is CASSEAEDRGLGAFF. Here the CDR3 DNA reads TGTGCCAGCAGTGAAGCGGAGGACAGGGGGCTGGGAGCTTTCTTT.

The V and J genes are TRBV10-3 and TRBJ2-2; D possibly corresponds to TRBD2 (5 bases). The CDR3 length is 16 residues. Trimming shortened V by 10 bases and J by 6 bases, and 24 bases separated the two germline ends. CDR1 ENHRY and CDR2 SYGVKD come from the germline V gene. CDR3 protein: CATMGSVGVLSGELFF. The CDR3 DNA is TGTGCCACGATGGGCTCCGTCGGGGTACTTTCCGGGGAGCTGTTTTTT.

The chain combines TRBV21-1 with TRBJ1-2; whether TRBD1, the table's D call, matches the DNA was not checked. TRBV21-1 counts as a pseudogene. The CDR3 runs 21 residues. CDR3 sequence reads: CASSKKAPRRRTGIANYGYTF. Written as DNA, the CDR3 is TGTGCCAGCAGCAAAAAGGCCCCCAGGAGGCGGACAGGGATCGCTAACTATGGCTACACCTTC.

The V gene is TRBV10-3, the J gene TRBJ1-2; D gene unclear. Germline-derived CDR1 and CDR2 are ENHRY and SYGVKD. The V end was cut by 11 bases, the J end by 0 bases, with 13 bases between. The CDR3 totals 13 residues. The CDR3 nucleotides are TGTGCCGTACAAATTACGTCTAACTATGGCTACACCTTC. Protein: CAVQITSNYGYTF.

The CDR3 DNA follows: TGTGCCAGCAGCCAAGATCTAAATACGCAGTATTTT. This translates into CASSQDLNTQYF. The genes are TRBV3-1 (or the pseudogene TRBV3-2) and TRBJ2-3; no reliable D call. The CDR3 sequence is 12 residues long. The V gene's germline CDR1 is LGHDT and CDR2 YNNKEL (reference sequence). With 0 bases removed from V and 7 bases from J, the gap between germline ends came to 5 bases.